The T cell receptor beta chain under discussion was sequenced for a study of cytomegalovirus exposure and HLA in healthy donors. The primer mix had 60 Vbeta and 13 Jbeta primers. Clones were read by immunoSEQ multiplex PCR, and TCRdb kept only the in-frame ones, dropping some. Of approximately 190,000 clones detected, around 83% appear once; the ten largest clones hold roughly 1.7%. Trimming shortened V by 3 bases and J by 4 bases, and 9 bases separated the two germline ends. The length of the CDR3 is 13 residues. CDR1 KGHSH and CDR2 LQKENI come from the germline V gene. The chain recombines TRBV18 with TRBJ2-5; D not certain. This clonotype was sampled from a man in his forties or fifties in good health and CMV-seropositive. The sample taken for sequencing was PBMCs. CDR3 nucleotide sequence: TGTGCCAGCTCACCTAATGGCGGAGAGACCCAGTACTTC. Protein sequence: CASSPNGGETQYF.